Listed below are T cell receptor beta chains from one sample, sequenced in a study of CD8 T cells in Susac syndrome. MiXCR was run by TCRdb on the immunoSEQ multiplex PCR reads, yielding one entry per CDR3 protein. The data contain about 160,000 distinct CDR3 sequences, roughly 93% of them singletons. Sequencing input: CD4+ T cells from PBMCs. The receptors were sampled from a human donor in good health. Both conserved end residues are part of each CDR3. D genes are given only for firm matches. Only part of the rows carry a size: once, few, many, or a class if the clone is expanded.

j_call clone_size v_call d_call cdr3_nt cdr3_aa
TRBJ2-5 . TRBV7-9 TRBD2 TGTGCCAGCAGTCTAACTAGCGTGGAGACCCAGTACTTC CASSLTSVETQYF
TRBJ2-3 few TRBV7-9 TRBD1 TGTGCCAGCAGTTTACAGGGGGCGGGCACAGATACGCAGTATTTT CASSLQGAGTDTQYF
TRBJ2-2 . TRBV5-1 . TGCGCCAGCAGCACCACTCTCGGGGCCCCCGGGGAGCTGTTTTTT CASSTTLGAPGELFF
TRBJ2-7 . TRBV29-1 TRBD1 TGCAGCGTACCCAAACAGGGGGCAAACGAGCAGTACTTC CSVPKQGANEQYF
TRBJ2-1 . TRBV6-5 . TGTGCCAGCAGTTACTCATGGGAGCAGTTCTTC CASSYSWEQFF
TRBJ2-3 . TRBV7-2 . TGTGCCAGCAGCTTAGCGTCGGTTAACACAGATACGCAGTATTTT CASSLASVNTDTQYF
TRBJ2-1 . TRBV20-1 TRBD2 TGCAGTGCCCCGTGGGCGGGGGGCCTATCAAATGAGCAGTTCTTC CSAPWAGGLSNEQFF
TRBJ2-5 . TRBV20-1 . TGCAGTGCTCAGTGGGGCGGGGTCCAAGAGACCCAGTACTTC CSAQWGGVQETQYF
TRBJ2-3 . TRBV29-1 . TGCAGCGTTAGCGGGCAGGGGGCAGATACGCAGTATTTT CSVSGQGADTQYF
TRBJ2-1 . TRBV2 TRBD1 TGTGCCAGCAGCGACAGGGACCATGAGCAGTTCTTC CASSDRDHEQFF
TRBJ2-7 . TRBV7-2 . TGTGCCAGCAGCTCCCCTTGGGGACCCACCTACGAGCAGTACTTC CASSSPWGPTYEQYF
TRBJ2-2 . TRBV29-1 . TGCAGCGTAGCCCCGGAACCGGCGAACACCGGGGAGCTGTTTTTT CSVAPEPANTGELFF
TRBJ2-2 once TRBV5-4 . TGTGCCAGCAGTTATGATACTGTGGAGCTGTTTTTT CASSYDTVELFF
TRBJ2-5 . TRBV20-1 TRBD1 TGCAGTGCCTCCGGCGAACAGGGGAGTCAAGAGACCCAGTACTTC CSASGEQGSQETQYF
TRBJ2-3 . TRBV20-1 TRBD2 TGCAGTGCTAGTCTAATTGGGGGGGGCACAGATACGCAGTATTTT CSASLIGGGTDTQYF
TRBJ2-5 . TRBV10-3 TRBD1 TGTGCCATCTCGACAGGGGGCCAAGAGACCCAGTACTTC CAISTGGQETQYF